The sequence of this T cell receptor beta chain was determined in a study of shared clonotypes between healthy human individuals. Study-level results: In contrast to clonotypes shared by all four donors, non-shared clonotypes had lower generation probabilities.

CDR1 and CDR2 (germline): MNHEY, SMNVEV (reference sequence). The CDR3 loop spans 16 amino acids. Unmatched junction bases numbered 9, after V lost 5 bases and J lost 2 bases. Comments on this clone: Its antigen is unknown.

Clones were read by immunoSEQ multiplex PCR, and TCRdb kept only the in-frame ones, dropping some. The top ten hold roughly 0.42% of the sample, which has about 1.5 million clones, around 98% seen once. The chain recombines TRBV27 with TRBJ1-1; 9 bases align to TRBD1. Sample: naive CD4+ T cells sorted from blood. Subset given: CD45RA+ positively selected. The TCR was taken from a man aged 25-45 years in good health. CDR3 amino acids: CASSPWDRVINTEAFF. The CDR3 nucleotides read TGTGCCAGCAGTCCGTGGGACAGGGTAATAAACACTGAAGCTTTCTTT.